This TCR beta chain was sequenced during a study of blood T cell repertoires in COVID-19. Here immunoSEQ multiplex PCR was the method, and the copy in TCRdb shows in-frame clones only, minus some. Of over 55,000 clones in the sample, over 75% are singletons; the top ten hold roughly 25%. J was trimmed by 4 bases and V by 1 base; bases with no gene match: 6. This CDR3 has 16 residues. Germline V lookup: CDR1 SGHRS, CDR2 YFSETQ. Sequenced material: peripheral blood. The chain has TRBV5-1 and TRBJ2-2, with 8 bases aligning to TRBD1. The TCR originated in a man aged 50 to 59 with acute or convalescent COVID-19. For the CDR3, the DNA is TGCGCCAGCAGCTTGAATACAGGGGGGCTCACCGGGGAGCTGTTTTTT. This codes for CASSLNTGGLTGELFF.